This T cell receptor (beta chain) stems from a study of CD8 T cells in ankylosing spondylitis. Quantitative molecular-barcoded 5'-RACE generated the TCR beta libraries. TCRdb itself ran the 5' RACE reads through MiXCR, one entry per CDR3 protein. The data contain about 160,000 distinct CDR3 sequences, about 42% of them seen just once; the ten biggest clones take up approximately 14%. Study outcomes and limitations: Earlier reports found some motif variants in synovial fluid and blood in reactive arthritis. Matched synovial fluid from ankylosing spondylitis patients was reported to be enriched for disease-linked clones. Disease-linked clones had a CD8+ phenotype and relatively low frequency in peripheral blood.

The CDR3 has 17 amino acids. V lost 5 bases, J lost 4 bases, and 17 bases stayed unmatched. Germline CDR1 SQVTM, CDR2 ANQGSEA. Notes on this clonotype: The antigen remains undetermined.

V gene TRBV29-1 combines with J gene TRBJ2-1; 7 nucleotides align to TRBD2. Sequences were obtained from synovial fluid, either unsorted or a sorted T cell fraction (not recorded which). This clonotype originated in a male donor with ankylosing spondylitis. DNA of the CDR3: TGCAGCGTTTTATGCTTTGTGGTAGCGGGCCCTTACAATGAGCAGTTCTTC. Amino acids: CSVLCFVVAGPYNEQFF.